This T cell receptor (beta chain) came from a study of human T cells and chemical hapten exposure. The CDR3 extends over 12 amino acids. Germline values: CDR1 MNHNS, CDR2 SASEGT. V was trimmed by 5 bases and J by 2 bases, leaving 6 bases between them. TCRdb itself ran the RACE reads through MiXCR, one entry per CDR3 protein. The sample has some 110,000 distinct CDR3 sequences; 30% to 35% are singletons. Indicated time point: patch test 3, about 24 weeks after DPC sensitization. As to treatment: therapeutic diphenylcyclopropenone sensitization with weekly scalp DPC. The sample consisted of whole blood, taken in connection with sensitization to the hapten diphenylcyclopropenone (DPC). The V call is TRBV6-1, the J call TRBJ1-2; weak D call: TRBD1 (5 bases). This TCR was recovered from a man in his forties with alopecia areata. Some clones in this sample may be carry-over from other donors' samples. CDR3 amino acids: CASSTGNYGYTF. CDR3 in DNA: TGTGCCAGCAGTACAGGCAACTATGGCTACACCTTC.